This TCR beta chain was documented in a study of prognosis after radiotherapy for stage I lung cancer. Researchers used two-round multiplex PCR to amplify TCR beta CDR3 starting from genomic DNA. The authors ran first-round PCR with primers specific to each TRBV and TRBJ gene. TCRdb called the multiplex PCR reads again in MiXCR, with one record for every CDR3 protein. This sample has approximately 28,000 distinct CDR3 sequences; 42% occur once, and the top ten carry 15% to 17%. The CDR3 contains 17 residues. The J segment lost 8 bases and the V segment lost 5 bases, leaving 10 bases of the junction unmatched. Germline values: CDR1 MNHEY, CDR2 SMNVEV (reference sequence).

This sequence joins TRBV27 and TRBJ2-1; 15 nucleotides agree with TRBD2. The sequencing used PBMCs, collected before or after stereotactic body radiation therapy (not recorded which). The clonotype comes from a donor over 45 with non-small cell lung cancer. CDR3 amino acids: CASSTTGTSGRTYEQFF. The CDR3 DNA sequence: TGTGCCAGCAGTACCACCGGGACTAGCGGGAGGACCTATGAGCAGTTCTTC.